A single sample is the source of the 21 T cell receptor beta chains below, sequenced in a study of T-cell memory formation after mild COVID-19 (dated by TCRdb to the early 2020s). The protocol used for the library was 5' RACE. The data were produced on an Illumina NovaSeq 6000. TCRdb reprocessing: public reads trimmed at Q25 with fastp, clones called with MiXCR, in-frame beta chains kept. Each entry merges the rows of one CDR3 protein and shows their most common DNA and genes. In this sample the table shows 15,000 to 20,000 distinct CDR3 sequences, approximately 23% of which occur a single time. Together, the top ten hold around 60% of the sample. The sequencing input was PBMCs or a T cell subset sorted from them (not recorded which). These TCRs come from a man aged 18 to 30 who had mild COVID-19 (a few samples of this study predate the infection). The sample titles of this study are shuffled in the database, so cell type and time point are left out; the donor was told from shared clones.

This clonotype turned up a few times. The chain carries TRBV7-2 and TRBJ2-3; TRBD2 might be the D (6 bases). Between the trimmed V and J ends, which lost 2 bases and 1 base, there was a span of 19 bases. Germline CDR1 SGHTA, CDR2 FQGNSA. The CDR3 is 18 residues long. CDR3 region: CASSLWVRGPVGTDTQYF. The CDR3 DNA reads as TGTGCCAGCAGCTTATGGGTGCGGGGCCCGGTGGGCACAGATACGCAGTATTTT.

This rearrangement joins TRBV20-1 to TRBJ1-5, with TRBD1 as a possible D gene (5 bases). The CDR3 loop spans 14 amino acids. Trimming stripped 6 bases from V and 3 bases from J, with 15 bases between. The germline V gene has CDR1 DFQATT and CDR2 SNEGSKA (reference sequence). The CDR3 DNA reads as TGCAGTGCGAGGGGAGGGGCAGACAATCAGCCCCAGCATTTT. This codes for CSARGGADNQPQHF.

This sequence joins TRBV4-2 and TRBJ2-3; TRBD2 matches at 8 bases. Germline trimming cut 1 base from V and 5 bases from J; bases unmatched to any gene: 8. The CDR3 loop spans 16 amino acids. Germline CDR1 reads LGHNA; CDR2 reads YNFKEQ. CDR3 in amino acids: CASSQVTGGAIDTQYF. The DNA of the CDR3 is TGTGCCAGCAGCCAAGTGACCGGGGGGGCCATAGATACGCAGTATTTT.

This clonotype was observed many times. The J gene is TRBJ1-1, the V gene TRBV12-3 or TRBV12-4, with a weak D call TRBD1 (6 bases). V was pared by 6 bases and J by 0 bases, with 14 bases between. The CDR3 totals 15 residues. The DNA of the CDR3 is TGTGCCAGCAGCTTGACAGGACAAATGAACACTGAAGCTTTCTTT. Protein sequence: CASSLTGQMNTEAFF.

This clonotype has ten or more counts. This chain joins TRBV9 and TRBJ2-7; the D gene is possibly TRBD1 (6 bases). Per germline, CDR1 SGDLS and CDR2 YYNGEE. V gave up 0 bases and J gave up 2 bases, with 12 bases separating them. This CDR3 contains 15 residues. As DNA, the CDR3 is TGTGCCAGCAGCGTAGGAGGGGGACCGACCTACGAGCAGTACTTC. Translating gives CASSVGGGPTYEQYF.

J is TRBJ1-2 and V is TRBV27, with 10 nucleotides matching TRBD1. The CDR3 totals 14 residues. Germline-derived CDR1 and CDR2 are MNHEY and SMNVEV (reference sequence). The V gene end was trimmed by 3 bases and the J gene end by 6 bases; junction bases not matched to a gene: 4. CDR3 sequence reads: CASSFGDRGHGYTF. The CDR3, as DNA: TGTGCCAGCAGTTTTGGGGACAGGGGACATGGCTACACCTTC.

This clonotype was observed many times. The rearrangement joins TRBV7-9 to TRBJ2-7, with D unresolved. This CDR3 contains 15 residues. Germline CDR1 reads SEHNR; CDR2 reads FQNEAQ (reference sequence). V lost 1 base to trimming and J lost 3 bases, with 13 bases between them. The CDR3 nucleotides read TGTGCCAGCAGCTTAGGCCTGAGGAACCACTACGAGCAGTACTTC. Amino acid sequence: CASSLGLRNHYEQYF.

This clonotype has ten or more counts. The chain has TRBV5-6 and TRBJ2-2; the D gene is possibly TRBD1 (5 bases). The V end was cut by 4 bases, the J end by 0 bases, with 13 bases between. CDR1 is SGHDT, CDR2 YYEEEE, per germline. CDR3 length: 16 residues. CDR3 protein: CASSLTEPANTGELFF. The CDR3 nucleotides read TGTGCCAGCAGCCTGACAGAGCCCGCGAACACCGGGGAGCTGTTTTTT. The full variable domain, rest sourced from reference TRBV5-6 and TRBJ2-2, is DAGVTQSPTHLIKTRGQQVTLRCSPKSGHDTVSWYQQALGQGPQFIFQYYEEEERQRGNFPDRFSGHQFPNYSSELNVNALLLGDSALYLCASSLTEPANTGELFFGEGSRLTVL.

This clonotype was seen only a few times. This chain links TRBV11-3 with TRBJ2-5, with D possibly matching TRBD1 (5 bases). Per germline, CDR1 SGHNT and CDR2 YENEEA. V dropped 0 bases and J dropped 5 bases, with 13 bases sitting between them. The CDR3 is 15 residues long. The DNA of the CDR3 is TGTGCCAGCAGCTTAGACGCAGGGCAGCAGGAGACCCAGTACTTC. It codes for CASSLDAGQQETQYF.

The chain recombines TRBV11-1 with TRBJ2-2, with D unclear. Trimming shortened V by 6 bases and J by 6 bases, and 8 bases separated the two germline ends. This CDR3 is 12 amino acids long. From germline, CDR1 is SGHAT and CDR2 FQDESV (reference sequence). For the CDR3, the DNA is TGTGCCAGCAGGGGGTATCCCGGGGAGCTGTTTTTT. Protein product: CASRGYPGELFF.

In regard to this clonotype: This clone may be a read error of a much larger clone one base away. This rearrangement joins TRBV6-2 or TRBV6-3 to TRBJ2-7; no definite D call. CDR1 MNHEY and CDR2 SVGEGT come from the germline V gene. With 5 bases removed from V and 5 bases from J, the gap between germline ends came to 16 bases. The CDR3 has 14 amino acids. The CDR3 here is CASSPTLGGDEQYF. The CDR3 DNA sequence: TGTGCCAGCAGTCCCACTTTGGGTGGGGACGAGCAGTACTTC.

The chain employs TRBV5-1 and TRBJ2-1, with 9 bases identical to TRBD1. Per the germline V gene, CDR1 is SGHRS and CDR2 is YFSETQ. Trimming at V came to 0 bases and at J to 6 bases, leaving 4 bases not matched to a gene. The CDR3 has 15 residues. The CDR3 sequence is CASSLGDRDINEQFF. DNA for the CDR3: TGCGCCAGCAGCTTGGGGGACAGGGATATCAATGAGCAGTTCTTC.

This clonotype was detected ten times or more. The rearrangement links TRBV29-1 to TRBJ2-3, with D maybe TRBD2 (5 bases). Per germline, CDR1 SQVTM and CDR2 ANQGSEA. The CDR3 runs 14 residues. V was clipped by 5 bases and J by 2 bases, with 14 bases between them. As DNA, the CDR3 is TGCAGCGTTCAGGAGGTCTTCCCCACAGATACGCAGTATTTT. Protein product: CSVQEVFPTDTQYF.

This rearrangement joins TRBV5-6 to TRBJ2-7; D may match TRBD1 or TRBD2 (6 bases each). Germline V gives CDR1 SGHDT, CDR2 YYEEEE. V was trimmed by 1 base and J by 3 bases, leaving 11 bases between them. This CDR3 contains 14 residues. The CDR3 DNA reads TGTGCCAGCAGCTTGTGGGGGGCCATCTACGAGCAGTACTTC. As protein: CASSLWGAIYEQYF.

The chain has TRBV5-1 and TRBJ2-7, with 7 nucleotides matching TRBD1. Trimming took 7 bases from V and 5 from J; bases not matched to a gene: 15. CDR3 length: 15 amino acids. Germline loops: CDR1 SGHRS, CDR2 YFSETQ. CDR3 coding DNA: TGCGCCAGCTCGAAACCCGGGACAGCAGCCAACGAGCAGTACTTC. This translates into CASSKPGTAANEQYF.

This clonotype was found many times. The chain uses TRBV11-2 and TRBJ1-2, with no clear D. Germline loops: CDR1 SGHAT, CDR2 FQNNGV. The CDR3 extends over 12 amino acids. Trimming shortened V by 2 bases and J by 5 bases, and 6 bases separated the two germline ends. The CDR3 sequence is CASSLSRYGYTF. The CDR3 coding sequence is TGTGCCAGCAGCTTAAGCCGGTATGGCTACACCTTC.

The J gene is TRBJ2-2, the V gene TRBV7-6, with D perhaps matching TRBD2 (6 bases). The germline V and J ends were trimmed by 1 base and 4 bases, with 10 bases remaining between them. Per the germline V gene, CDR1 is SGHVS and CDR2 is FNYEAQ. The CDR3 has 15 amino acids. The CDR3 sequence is CASSLEWDFTGELFF. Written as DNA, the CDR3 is TGTGCCAGCAGCTTAGAGTGGGACTTCACCGGGGAGCTGTTTTTT.

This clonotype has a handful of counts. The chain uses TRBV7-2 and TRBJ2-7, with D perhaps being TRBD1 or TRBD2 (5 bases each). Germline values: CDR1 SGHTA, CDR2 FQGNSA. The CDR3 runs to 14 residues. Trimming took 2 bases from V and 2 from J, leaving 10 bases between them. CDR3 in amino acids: CASSLSGTTYEQYF. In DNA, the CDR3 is TGTGCCAGCAGCTTATCAGGGACCACCTACGAGCAGTACTTC.

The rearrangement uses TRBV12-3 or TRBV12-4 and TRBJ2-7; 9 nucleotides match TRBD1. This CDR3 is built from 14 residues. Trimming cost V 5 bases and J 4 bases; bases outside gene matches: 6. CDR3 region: CASSGDRERYEQYF. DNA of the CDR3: TGTGCCAGCAGTGGGGACAGGGAACGTTACGAGCAGTACTTC.

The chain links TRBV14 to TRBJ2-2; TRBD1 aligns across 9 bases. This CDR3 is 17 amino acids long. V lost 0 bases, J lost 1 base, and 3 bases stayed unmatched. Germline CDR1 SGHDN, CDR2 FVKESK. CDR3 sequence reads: CASSQDWDRENTGELFF. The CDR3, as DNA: TGTGCCAGCAGCCAAGATTGGGACAGGGAGAACACCGGGGAGCTGTTTTTT.

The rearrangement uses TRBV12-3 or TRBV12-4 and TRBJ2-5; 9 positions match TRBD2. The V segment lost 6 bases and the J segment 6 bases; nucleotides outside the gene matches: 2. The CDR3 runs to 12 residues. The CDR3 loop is CASSGLAKTQYF. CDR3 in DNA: TGTGCCAGCAGCGGACTAGCGAAGACCCAGTACTTC.